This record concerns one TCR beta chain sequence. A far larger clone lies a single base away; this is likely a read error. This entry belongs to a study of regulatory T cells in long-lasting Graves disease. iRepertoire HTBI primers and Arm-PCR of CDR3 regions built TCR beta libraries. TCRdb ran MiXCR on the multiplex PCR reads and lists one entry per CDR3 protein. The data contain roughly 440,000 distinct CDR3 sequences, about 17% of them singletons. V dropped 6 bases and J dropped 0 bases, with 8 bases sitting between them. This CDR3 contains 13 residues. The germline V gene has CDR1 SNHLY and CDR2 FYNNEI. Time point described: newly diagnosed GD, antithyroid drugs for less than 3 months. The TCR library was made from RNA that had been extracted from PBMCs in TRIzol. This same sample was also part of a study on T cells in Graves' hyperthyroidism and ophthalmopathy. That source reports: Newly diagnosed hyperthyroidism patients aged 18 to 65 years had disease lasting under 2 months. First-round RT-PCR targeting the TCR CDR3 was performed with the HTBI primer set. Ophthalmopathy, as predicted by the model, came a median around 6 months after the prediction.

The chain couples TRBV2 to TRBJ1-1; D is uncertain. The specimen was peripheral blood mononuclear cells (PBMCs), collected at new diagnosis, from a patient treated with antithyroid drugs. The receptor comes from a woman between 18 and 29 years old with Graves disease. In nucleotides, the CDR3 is TGTGCCAGCAGCTTCCGGATGAACACTGAAGCTTTCTTT. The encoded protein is CASSFRMNTEAFF.